These 30 T cell receptor beta chains were all obtained from the same sample, sequenced in a study of T cells in Graves' hyperthyroidism and ophthalmopathy. RNA transcripts yielded amplified TCR beta CDR3 regions. The primer set for the first-round RT-PCR of the TCR CDR3 was HTBI. Each CDR3 protein gets one entry after TCRdb re-called the multiplex PCR reads with MiXCR. The sample lists more than 500,000 distinct CDR3 sequences, over 35% occurring once. Sequenced input: peripheral blood or thyroid tissue (not recorded which). Receptor source: an adult woman with Graves' disease, either hyperthyroidism or ophthalmopathy (not recorded which).

V and J are TRBV2 and TRBJ2-5, with D possibly being TRBD2 (6 bases). The CDR3 loop spans 14 amino acids. Trimming shortened V by 5 bases and J by 2 bases, and 12 bases separated the two germline ends. Germline CDR1 and CDR2: SNHLY and FYNNEI. CDR3 sequence (DNA): TGTGCCAGCAGTCGCCTAGCGCATCAAGAGACCCAGTACTTC. Translated: CASSRLAHQETQYF.

Ten or more counts support this clonotype. This CDR3 is CASSFSGKNTEAFF. CDR3 coding DNA: TGTGCCAGCAGTTTTTCGGGAAAGAACACTGAAGCTTTCTTT. V gene TRBV12-3 or TRBV12-4 combines with J gene TRBJ1-1; D remains ambiguous. The CDR3 has 14 amino acids. V lost 3 bases to trimming and J lost 1 base, with 9 bases between them.

This clonotype appeared a few times. The chain employs TRBV15 and TRBJ2-7; D remains unclear. Trimming took 4 bases from V and 7 from J, leaving 11 bases between them. Germline V gene sequence: CDR1 LNHNV, CDR2 YYDKDF (reference sequence). The CDR3 is 12 amino acids. CDR3 amino acids: CATSTAIREQYF. CDR3 bases: TGTGCCACCAGCACCGCAATTCGGGAGCAGTACTTC.

As regards this clonotype: The germline gene is not matched at one end of the junction; a read error may be the cause. V usage is TRBV2 and J usage is TRBJ2-6, with 7 bases lining up with TRBD1. This CDR3 has 13 residues. Germline CDR1 and CDR2: SNHLY and FYNNEI. The CDR3 protein is CASRVEGANALTF. In nucleotides, the CDR3 is TGTGCCAGCAGGGTCGAGGGGGCCAACGCCCTGACTTTC.

This clonotype came up a few times. The chain is built from TRBV7-6 and TRBJ1-5; 9 positions match TRBD1. The CDR3 totals 18 residues. V gave up 2 bases and J gave up 6 bases; unmatched junction bases: 14. Germline-derived CDR1 and CDR2 are SGHVS and FNYEAQ. The CDR3 loop reads CASSLWFRTGVCIQPQHF. In DNA, the CDR3 is TGTGCCAGCAGCTTATGGTTTAGGACAGGGGTTTGCATTCAGCCCCAGCATTTT.

The chain has TRBV9 and TRBJ2-7, with TRBD2 matching over 7 bases. The CDR3 covers 14 residues. The germline V gene has CDR1 SGDLS and CDR2 YYNGEE. V shed 3 bases and J 3 bases; nucleotides not matched to a gene: 6. The CDR3 here is CASSGPSGLYEQYF. In DNA form, the CDR3 reads TGTGCCAGCAGCGGACCTAGCGGCCTCTACGAGCAGTACTTC.

This clonotype was seen only a few times. The CDR3 spells CASSLAPGYGYTF. The CDR3 nucleotides read TGCGCCAGCAGCTTGGCCCCAGGGTATGGCTACACCTTC. The genes are TRBV5-1 and TRBJ1-2, with D perhaps matching TRBD1 (5 bases). In germline, CDR1 is SGHRS, CDR2 YFSETQ. CDR3 length equals 13 residues. The V and J ends lost 0 bases and 5 bases respectively, with 8 bases between them.

The CDR3 DNA is TGCAGTGCTAGTCCTTGGTCGACAGCATCCTACGAGCAGTACTTC. Its translation is CSASPWSTASYEQYF. J is TRBJ2-7 and V is TRBV20-1; TRBD1 might be the D (5 bases). Trimming shortened V by 3 bases and J by 1 base, and 16 bases separated the two germline ends. CDR3 size: 15 residues. CDR1 and CDR2 from the germline V gene are DFQATT and SNEGSKA (reference sequence).

This clonotype was picked up many times. V and J are TRBV11-1 and TRBJ2-7; 9 nucleotides line up with TRBD2. Trimming cost V 5 bases and J 3 bases; bases outside gene matches: 11. The germline V gene encodes CDR1 SGHAT and CDR2 FQDESV (reference sequence). There are 16 residues in the CDR3. The chain's CDR3 is CASSIQPGTSIYEQYF. The CDR3 DNA follows: TGTGCCAGCAGCATTCAACCCGGGACTAGCATCTACGAGCAGTACTTC.

V usage is TRBV20-1 and J usage is TRBJ2-5, with 9 bases aligning to TRBD2. V was clipped by 6 bases and J by 11 bases; unmatched bases: 16. The CDR3 sequence is 14 residues long. Germline V gene lookup returns CDR1 DFQATT and CDR2 SNEGSKA (reference sequence). CDR3 loop: CSALSGSSNGEQYF. The CDR3 bases are TGCAGTGCCCTTAGCGGGAGTTCCAACGGAGAGCAGTACTTC.

This clonotype was seen many times. The chain links TRBV5-1 to TRBJ1-3; TRBD1 agrees at 8 bases. This CDR3 comprises 16 residues. Germline loops: CDR1 SGHRS, CDR2 YFSETQ. With V trimmed by 4 bases and J by 2 bases, 8 bases remained unmatched. The DNA for the CDR3 is TGCGCCAGCAGCCGGGACAGGTTATCCGCTGGAAACACCATATATTTT. Translated: CASSRDRLSAGNTIYF.

The V gene is TRBV28, the J gene TRBJ1-2; TRBD1 agrees at 12 bases. V gave up 2 bases and J gave up 8 bases; unmatched junction bases: 9. CDR3 length equals 16 residues. CDR1 and CDR2 (germline): MDHEN, SYDVKM. The CDR3 is CASSLMLGTGGRGYTF. CDR3 coding DNA: TGTGCCAGCAGTTTAATGCTAGGGACAGGGGGCAGGGGCTACACCTTC.

The V call is TRBV19, the J call TRBJ1-2, with TRBD1 matching over 7 bases. J was trimmed by 5 bases and V by 6 bases; bases with no gene match: 6. CDR3 length: 13 residues. Looked up from germline, CDR1 is LNHDA and CDR2 is SQIVND (reference sequence). The CDR3 DNA is TGTGCCAGTAGATCCGGGACAGTATATGGCTACACCTTC. This translates into CASRSGTVYGYTF.

The V and J genes are TRBV6-2 or TRBV6-3 and TRBJ1-2, with D possibly TRBD1 on 5 matching bases. The CDR3 has 16 residues. V was clipped by 5 bases and J by 3 bases, with 19 bases between them. Germline values: CDR1 MNHEY, CDR2 SVGEGT. The CDR3 nucleotides are TGTGCCAGCAGTAGGTTCCAGGGAAGAGTGGACTATGGCTACACCTTC. It specifies CASSRFQGRVDYGYTF.

This clonotype was seen repeatedly, ten times or more. The rearrangement links TRBV20-1 to TRBJ1-4, with D unresolved. Germline CDR1 reads DFQATT; CDR2 reads SNEGSKA (reference sequence). CDR3 length: 14 amino acids. V was pared by 6 bases and J by 11 bases, with 22 bases between. The CDR3 DNA is TGCAGTGCCCCGTTTGGACGGAACCTCGGGAAACTGTTTTTT. Protein product: CSAPFGRNLGKLFF.

This clonotype occurred many times. The chain employs TRBV6-5 and TRBJ1-5, with D possibly matching TRBD1 (6 bases). The CDR3 contains 14 residues. CDR1 and CDR2 from the germline V gene are MNHEY and SVGAGI. V was cut by 5 bases and J by 5 bases, with 13 bases left in between. CDR3 in amino acids: CASSRGRSDQPQHF. CDR3 DNA: TGTGCCAGCAGTAGGGGGAGAAGTGATCAGCCCCAGCATTTT.

In its sample, this clonotype was seen many times. CDR3 nucleotides: TGTGCCAGCAGCATGGACGGGATACAGCCCCAGCATTTT. It is translated as CASSMDGIQPQHF. The chain recombines TRBV7-2 with TRBJ1-5, with D hard to call. This CDR3 has 13 amino acids. CDR1 is SGHTA and CDR2 is FQGNSA in the germline V gene. The V and J ends lost 5 bases and 7 bases respectively, with 12 bases between them.

The CDR3, as DNA: TGCAGTGCTAGACCTGGCGGGAGGGGATGGGAGACCCAGTACTTC. Its translation is CSARPGGRGWETQYF. V and J are TRBV20-1 and TRBJ2-5, with TRBD2 matching over 9 bases. Unmatched junction bases numbered 9, after V lost 2 bases and J lost 5 bases. Germline assignment: CDR1 DFQATT and CDR2 SNEGSKA (reference sequence). The CDR3 runs 15 residues.

This clonotype was seen a handful of times. This sequence joins TRBV28 and TRBJ1-1; D uncertain. Germline-derived CDR1 and CDR2 are MDHEN and SYDVKM. The CDR3 extends over 13 amino acids. V lost 2 bases to trimming and J lost 3 bases, with 7 bases between them. In DNA form, the CDR3 reads TGTGCCAGCAGTTTACTAGGTTACACTGAAGCTTTCTTT. Translation: CASSLLGYTEAFF.

The sample holds many counts of this clonotype. The chain employs TRBV29-1 and TRBJ1-5; a weak D match, TRBD1 (5 bases). The CDR3 covers 12 residues. The germline V gene encodes CDR1 SQVTM and CDR2 ANQGSEA. Trimming shortened V by 4 bases and J by 3 bases, and 7 bases separated the two germline ends. DNA for the CDR3: TGCAGCGTTGGACAGCTCAATCAGCCCCAGCATTTT. Amino acid sequence: CSVGQLNQPQHF.

The chain uses TRBV7-3 and TRBJ2-5, with TRBD1 matching 7 bases. The germline V gene encodes CDR1 SGHTA and CDR2 FQGTGA. The length of the CDR3 is 15 residues. V gave up 5 bases and J gave up 4 bases; unmatched junction bases: 10. CDR3 bases: TGTGCCAGCAGCCCCCAGGGGGTGGGCGGAGAGACCCAGTACTTC. Translation gives CASSPQGVGGETQYF.

Ten or more counts support this clonotype. The CDR3 protein is CASSISGTGSHSPLHF. The CDR3 nucleotides are TGTGCCAGTAGTATTTCCGGGACAGGGTCGCATTCACCCCTCCACTTT. The chain has TRBV19 and TRBJ1-6; 9 positions agree with TRBD1. The V gene's germline CDR1 is LNHDA and CDR2 SQIVND (reference sequence). The CDR3 sequence is 16 residues long. J gave up 8 bases and V 3 bases, and 8 bases lay outside the gene matches.

This clonotype showed up many times. V gene TRBV7-2 combines with J gene TRBJ1-2; no clear D gene. Germline CDR1 and CDR2: SGHTA and FQGNSA. V was shortened by 3 bases and J by 8 bases, with 10 bases between the two germline ends. CDR3 length: 12 residues. The CDR3 here is CASSFLGYGYTF. For the CDR3, the DNA is TGTGCCAGCAGCTTTTTAGGGTACGGCTACACCTTC.

The table lists this clonotype with a count of one. The V gene is TRBV2, the J gene TRBJ2-7; 10 nucleotides agree with TRBD2. The V segment lost 8 bases and the J segment 0 bases; nucleotides outside the gene matches: 13. CDR3 length: 17 residues. The germline V gene encodes CDR1 SNHLY and CDR2 FYNNEI. In DNA form, the CDR3 reads TGTGCCAGCGCTTTAGCAGTAAGCGGGAGGGACTCCTACGAGCAGTACTTC. As protein: CASALAVSGRDSYEQYF.

In this sample, this clonotype turned up many times. The chain combines TRBV7-2 with TRBJ2-2; no firm D call. Germline CDR1 and CDR2: SGHTA and FQGNSA. The V and J ends lost 1 base and 5 bases respectively, with 11 bases between them. The CDR3 covers 15 residues. CDR3 sequence: CASSLGGWDTGELFF. CDR3 coding DNA: TGTGCCAGCAGCTTAGGTGGCTGGGATACCGGGGAGCTGTTTTTT.

This rearrangement joins TRBV25-1 to TRBJ1-5, with no clear D. There are 13 residues in the CDR3. Germline CDR1 is MGHDK and CDR2 is SYGVNS. V was shortened by 6 bases and J by 3 bases, with 9 bases between the two germline ends. Here the CDR3 reads CASRSTPNQPQHF. CDR3 nucleotide sequence: TGTGCCAGCAGGTCAACCCCCAATCAGCCCCAGCATTTT.

Here the CDR3 reads CASSWGDSYEQYF. CDR3 DNA sequence: TGCGCCAGCAGCTGGGGGGACTCCTACGAGCAGTACTTC. This chain joins TRBV5-1 and TRBJ2-7; tentative D call: TRBD2 (6 bases). Per germline, CDR1 SGHRS and CDR2 YFSETQ. The CDR3 totals 13 residues. Trimming removed 3 bases at V and 0 bases at J, with 7 bases between.

This clonotype showed up just once. The V gene is TRBV19, the J gene TRBJ1-5, with 7 bases that match TRBD1. V lost 9 bases and J lost 1; bases outside the gene matches: 15. The CDR3 sequence is 17 residues long. In germline, CDR1 is LNHDA, CDR2 SQIVND (reference sequence). CDR3 region: CASTLDRFGGSNQPQHF. Written as DNA, the CDR3 is TGTGCCAGCACATTGGACAGGTTCGGAGGGAGCAATCAGCCCCAGCATTTT.

The CDR3 nucleotides are TGTGCCAGCAGCCCAGTCGGCGGACTCTACGAGCAGTACTTC. This sequence encodes CASSPVGGLYEQYF. The V and J genes are TRBV11-2 and TRBJ2-7; possible D gene TRBD2, 5 bases. This CDR3 spans 14 amino acids. Germline V gene lookup returns CDR1 SGHAT and CDR2 FQNNGV. Trimming cost V 5 bases and J 3 bases, with 14 bases left between them.

The chain is built from TRBV13 and TRBJ1-1, with 7 nucleotides matching TRBD1. J was trimmed by 5 bases and V by 0 bases; bases with no gene match: 6. Germline V lookup: CDR1 PRHDT, CDR2 FYEKMQ (reference sequence). The CDR3 has 15 residues. The CDR3 DNA follows: TGTGCCAGCAGCTTAGGGGAGGGGGCGAGGACTGAAGCTTTCTTT. Its protein product is CASSLGEGARTEAFF.